The rows below give T cell receptor beta chains drawn from one sample of a study of blood T cell repertoires in COVID-19. Data came from immunoSEQ multiplex PCR; TCRdb stores just in-frame clones and leaves some out. Of around 230,000 clones in the sample, about 85% were seen once. Material for sequencing was PBMCs or T cells enriched from blood (not recorded which). These receptors came from a woman in her thirties who had recovered from COVID-19. Both conserved end residues are part of each CDR3. A D gene is named only where the DNA matches it firmly. Rows may omit the clone size; those that give it use once, few, many or a size class.

v_call: TRBV19
d_call: NA
clone_size: NA
j_call: TRBJ2-5
cdr3_nt: TGTGCCAGTAGTATTCAATGGGCCCCAGAGTTGACCCAGTACTTC
cdr3_aa: CASSIQWAPELTQYF

v_call: TRBV19
d_call: NA
clone_size: NA
j_call: TRBJ1-2
cdr3_nt: TGTGCCAGTAGTGTGAACAGGGTCCTCTTAACCTTC
cdr3_aa: CASSVNRVLLTF

v_call: TRBV6-5
d_call: NA
clone_size: NA
j_call: TRBJ1-1
cdr3_nt: TGTGCCAGCAGCAGACAGGCTATGAACACTGAAGCTTTCTTT
cdr3_aa: CASSRQAMNTEAFF

v_call: TRBV19
d_call: TRBD1
clone_size: NA
j_call: TRBJ1-4
cdr3_nt: TGTGCCAGTAGTCCGAGCCCCACAGGGGGCGAACTGTTTTTT
cdr3_aa: CASSPSPTGGELFF

v_call: TRBV6-1
d_call: TRBD1
clone_size: NA
j_call: TRBJ2-7
cdr3_nt: TGTGCCAGCAGTGAGGGGGGACAGGGGCTCTACGAGCAGTACTTC
cdr3_aa: CASSEGGQGLYEQYF

v_call: TRBV9
d_call: TRBD1
clone_size: once
j_call: TRBJ2-1
cdr3_nt: TGTGCCAGCAGCGCAAGACAGGGGCCTTACAATGAGCAGTTCTTC
cdr3_aa: CASSARQGPYNEQFF

v_call: TRBV6-5
d_call: NA
clone_size: NA
j_call: TRBJ1-2
cdr3_nt: TGTGCCAGCAGGCGCGGTGGGGCCCCTTGCACCTTC
cdr3_aa: CASRRGGAPCTF

v_call: TRBV5-6
d_call: TRBD2
clone_size: NA
j_call: TRBJ2-5
cdr3_nt: TGTGCCAGCAGCCCCCCCGCTAGCGGGGAGCGAGAGACCCAGTACTTC
cdr3_aa: CASSPPASGERETQYF

v_call: TRBV10-3
d_call: TRBD1
clone_size: NA
j_call: TRBJ1-2
cdr3_nt: TGTGCCATCAGTGACGCCGGGACAGGGGAAGATGGCTACACCTTC
cdr3_aa: CAISDAGTGEDGYTF

v_call: TRBV12-5
d_call: NA
clone_size: NA
j_call: TRBJ1-1
cdr3_nt: TGTGCTAGTGGTTTTGAGGGTGGCACTGAAGCTTTCTTT
cdr3_aa: CASGFEGGTEAFF

v_call: TRBV5-6
d_call: TRBD1
clone_size: NA
j_call: TRBJ1-1
cdr3_nt: TGTGCCAGCAGCTCTGATACAGGGGGCGACGCTGAAGCTTTCTTT
cdr3_aa: CASSSDTGGDAEAFF

v_call: TRBV29-1
d_call: NA
clone_size: once
j_call: TRBJ1-4
cdr3_nt: TGCAGCCCCCACGGGTCGAAACGGAGGGAAAAACTGTTTTTT
cdr3_aa: CSPHGSKRREKLFF

v_call: TRBV18
d_call: TRBD1
clone_size: NA
j_call: TRBJ1-1
cdr3_nt: TGTGCCAGCTCAACCGGGACAGGGAACACTGAAGCTTTCTTT
cdr3_aa: CASSTGTGNTEAFF

v_call: TRBV9
d_call: TRBD1
clone_size: NA
j_call: TRBJ1-5
cdr3_nt: TGTGCCAGCAGCGTCCTGGGGCAGGGGGAGCCCCAGCATTTT
cdr3_aa: CASSVLGQGEPQHF

v_call: TRBV12-3/TRBV12-4
d_call: NA
clone_size: NA
j_call: TRBJ1-2
cdr3_nt: TGTGCCAGCAGTTTCGGGGGAGGTGGGGGCTACACCTTC
cdr3_aa: CASSFGGGGGYTF

v_call: TRBV10-3
d_call: NA
clone_size: once
j_call: TRBJ2-2
cdr3_nt: TGTGCCATCAGTGAGATAGAACCGGACAGAAGGTTTAACACCGGGGAGCTGTTTTTT
cdr3_aa: CAISEIEPDRRFNTGELFF

v_call: TRBV11-2
d_call: NA
clone_size: NA
j_call: TRBJ2-5
cdr3_nt: TGTGCCAGCAGCTTAGGGCGGCAAGAGACCCAGTACTTC
cdr3_aa: CASSLGRQETQYF

v_call: TRBV7-3
d_call: NA
clone_size: NA
j_call: TRBJ2-3
cdr3_nt: TGTGCCAGCAGGTCGACAGATACGCAGTATTTT
cdr3_aa: CASRSTDTQYF

v_call: TRBV6-6
d_call: NA
clone_size: NA
j_call: TRBJ1-4
cdr3_nt: TGTGCCAGCAGCTCCTCGGGGGGGGAAGAAAAACTGTTTTTT
cdr3_aa: CASSSSGGEEKLFF

v_call: TRBV7-9
d_call: NA
clone_size: NA
j_call: TRBJ1-6
cdr3_nt: TGTGCCAGCAGCGAGAACAGGTTATCACCCCTCCACTTT
cdr3_aa: CASSENRLSPLHF

v_call: TRBV19
d_call: TRBD2
clone_size: once
j_call: TRBJ2-1
cdr3_nt: TGTGCCAGTAGTTTAGCGGGGGGGCCTTACAATGAGCAGTTCTTC
cdr3_aa: CASSLAGGPYNEQFF

v_call: TRBV19
d_call: TRBD1
clone_size: NA
j_call: TRBJ1-5
cdr3_nt: TGTGCCAGTAGTCAGCGACAGGGCCAGGGTCAGCCCCAGCATTTT
cdr3_aa: CASSQRQGQGQPQHF

v_call: TRBV4-3
d_call: NA
clone_size: NA
j_call: TRBJ1-4
cdr3_nt: TGCGCCAGCAGCCAAGATCCCTATCATGCAACTAATGAAAAACTGTTTTTT
cdr3_aa: CASSQDPYHATNEKLFF

v_call: TRBV7-9
d_call: TRBD1
clone_size: NA
j_call: TRBJ1-2
cdr3_nt: TGTGCCAGCAGCTTAGAGACAGGGAACTTCTATGGCTACACCTTC
cdr3_aa: CASSLETGNFYGYTF

v_call: TRBV6-2/TRBV6-3
d_call: TRBD2
clone_size: NA
j_call: TRBJ2-3
cdr3_nt: TGTGCCAGCAGTTACTCGATGACTAGCGGGGGTGCTAGCACAGATACGCAGTATTTT
cdr3_aa: CASSYSMTSGGASTDTQYF

v_call: TRBV11-2
d_call: TRBD1
clone_size: NA
j_call: TRBJ1-1
cdr3_nt: TGTGCCAGCAGCTTAGGGACAGGGGGCGCTGACACTGAAGCTTTCTTT
cdr3_aa: CASSLGTGGADTEAFF

v_call: TRBV28
d_call: NA
clone_size: NA
j_call: TRBJ1-2
cdr3_nt: TGTGCCAGCAATGAAGGGGCCCTGCTAGGCTACACCTTC
cdr3_aa: CASNEGALLGYTF

v_call: TRBV5-4
d_call: NA
clone_size: once
j_call: TRBJ2-3
cdr3_nt: TGTGCCAGCAGGTCCGCAGGGACAGATACGCAGTATTTT
cdr3_aa: CASRSAGTDTQYF

v_call: TRBV7-9
d_call: TRBD1
clone_size: few
j_call: TRBJ1-2
cdr3_nt: TGTGCCAGCAGCTTAGTTTTCTTGGGGACAGTCCGGACTGGTGGCTACACCTTC
cdr3_aa: CASSLVFLGTVRTGGYTF

v_call: TRBV9
d_call: NA
clone_size: NA
j_call: TRBJ1-1
cdr3_nt: TGTGCCAGCAGCGTGGATGGGAAAGGGAGACTCAACACTGAAGCTTTCTTT
cdr3_aa: CASSVDGKGRLNTEAFF

v_call: TRBV5-4
d_call: NA
clone_size: few
j_call: TRBJ1-1
cdr3_nt: TGTGCCAGCAGCTCCCCCGCGACTCAGAACACTGAAGCTTTCTTT
cdr3_aa: CASSSPATQNTEAFF

v_call: TRBV20-1
d_call: TRBD2
clone_size: NA
j_call: TRBJ2-3
cdr3_nt: TGCAGTGCTAGTGAGGAGACTAGCGGGGTCACAGATACGCAGTATTTT
cdr3_aa: CSASEETSGVTDTQYF

v_call: TRBV12-3/TRBV12-4
d_call: NA
clone_size: NA
j_call: TRBJ1-2
cdr3_nt: TGTGCCAGCAGTTTGATGGACAGCTATGGCTACACCTTC
cdr3_aa: CASSLMDSYGYTF

v_call: TRBV21-1
d_call: NA
clone_size: NA
j_call: TRBJ2-6
cdr3_nt: TGTGCCAGCAGCCCCCCGGGACAGGTTGTCTCTGGGGCCAACGTCCTGACTTTC
cdr3_aa: CASSPPGQVVSGANVLTF

v_call: TRBV5-1
d_call: NA
clone_size: NA
j_call: TRBJ1-1
cdr3_nt: TGCGCCAGCAGAGAACAGATCATGAACACTGAAGCTTTCTTT
cdr3_aa: CASREQIMNTEAFF

v_call: TRBV7-6
d_call: TRBD1
clone_size: NA
j_call: TRBJ2-2
cdr3_nt: TGTGCCAGCAGCTTATCAGGACAGGGGGCGACGAACACCGGGGAGCTGTTTTTT
cdr3_aa: CASSLSGQGATNTGELFF

v_call: TRBV4-2
d_call: TRBD1
clone_size: NA
j_call: TRBJ1-4
cdr3_nt: TGTGCCAGCAGCCCCGGACAGGCGCGGGCGGCACCTAATGAAAAACTGTTTTTT
cdr3_aa: CASSPGQARAAPNEKLFF

v_call: TRBV19
d_call: NA
clone_size: few
j_call: TRBJ1-5
cdr3_nt: TGTGCCAGTAGTATCGGAGGAGGGATCGATCAGCCCCAGCATTTT
cdr3_aa: CASSIGGGIDQPQHF

v_call: TRBV7-2
d_call: TRBD2
clone_size: NA
j_call: TRBJ2-3
cdr3_nt: TGTGCCAGCAGCTTAGCTTTGGCGGGGGGCACAGATACGCAGTATTTT
cdr3_aa: CASSLALAGGTDTQYF

v_call: TRBV7-6
d_call: TRBD1
clone_size: NA
j_call: TRBJ2-3
cdr3_nt: TGTGCCAGCAGCTTAGCGGGGGCAGGGGGTCGTACAGATACGCAGTATTTT
cdr3_aa: CASSLAGAGGRTDTQYF

v_call: TRBV5-4
d_call: TRBD1
clone_size: NA
j_call: TRBJ1-2
cdr3_nt: TGTGCCAGCAGCTTGGCGGGACAGGTCTATGGCTACACCTTC
cdr3_aa: CASSLAGQVYGYTF

v_call: TRBV9
d_call: NA
clone_size: NA
j_call: TRBJ1-1
cdr3_nt: TGTGCCAGCAGCCCCCTAACTGAAGCTTTCTTT
cdr3_aa: CASSPLTEAFF

v_call: TRBV3-1/TRBV3-2
d_call: NA
clone_size: NA
j_call: TRBJ1-5
cdr3_nt: TGTGCCAGCAGCTTCCTGAATAGGGGTCAGCCCCAGCATTTT
cdr3_aa: CASSFLNRGQPQHF

v_call: TRBV27
d_call: TRBD2
clone_size: NA
j_call: TRBJ2-7
cdr3_nt: TGTGCCAGCAGGGCGGGGGGGCACGAGCAGTACTTC
cdr3_aa: CASRAGGHEQYF

v_call: TRBV7-2
d_call: NA
clone_size: NA
j_call: TRBJ1-6
cdr3_nt: TGTGCCAGCAGCTCAAGGGGACTAAGCTCCTATAATTCACCCCTCCACTTT
cdr3_aa: CASSSRGLSSYNSPLHF

v_call: TRBV5-4
d_call: TRBD1
clone_size: NA
j_call: TRBJ1-2
cdr3_nt: TGTGCCAGCAGCTACCGAGCAGGGACAGGGGTTAACTATGGCTACACCTTC
cdr3_aa: CASSYRAGTGVNYGYTF

v_call: TRBV19
d_call: TRBD2
clone_size: NA
j_call: TRBJ2-2
cdr3_nt: TGTGCCAGTAGTCTTACTAGCGGCGGGGGGGAGCTGTTTTTT
cdr3_aa: CASSLTSGGGELFF

v_call: TRBV3-1/TRBV3-2
d_call: TRBD2
clone_size: NA
j_call: TRBJ2-5
cdr3_nt: TGTGCCAGCAGCTCAACGGGACTAGCGGAGGAGACCCAGTACTTC
cdr3_aa: CASSSTGLAEETQYF

v_call: TRBV5-1
d_call: NA
clone_size: NA
j_call: TRBJ2-5
cdr3_nt: TGCGCCAGCAGCTTGGGACAGCAAGAGACCCAGTACTTC
cdr3_aa: CASSLGQQETQYF

v_call: TRBV5-1
d_call: NA
clone_size: NA
j_call: TRBJ1-1
cdr3_nt: TGCGCCAGCAGTCTCAGTGCCCCCTACACTGAAGCTTTCTTT
cdr3_aa: CASSLSAPYTEAFF

v_call: TRBV10-2
d_call: NA
clone_size: NA
j_call: TRBJ2-5
cdr3_nt: TGCGCCAGCACGGCAGTCTTAGAGGTGAAGACAGAGACCCAGTACTTC
cdr3_aa: CASTAVLEVKTETQYF

v_call: TRBV5-5
d_call: NA
clone_size: NA
j_call: TRBJ1-1
cdr3_nt: TGTGCCAGCAGCTTGGTTAGGGGTCGAACTGAAGCTTTCTTT
cdr3_aa: CASSLVRGRTEAFF